This note documents a single T cell receptor (beta chain) sequence. What it binds is unknown. The PCR had 60 Vbeta and 13 Jbeta primers. This table comes from immunoSEQ multiplex PCR, and its TCRdb copy is limited to in-frame clones, with some not included. The table shows some 100,000 clones, with roughly three quarters occurring only once. The germline gives CDR1 LNHDA, CDR2 SQIVND (reference sequence). This CDR3 has 13 amino acids. Unmatched junction bases numbered 2, after V lost 3 bases and J lost 6 bases. This sample was included in a study of cytomegalovirus exposure and HLA in healthy donors. Unrecorded immune exposure was likely among donors, who were nominally healthy when sampled. General study results and limits: TCR beta chains numbering under 200 were designated cytomegalovirus-associated.

Sequencing input: PBMCs. The receptor's source is a male donor in good health and CMV-seropositive. This rearrangement joins TRBV19 to TRBJ1-5; 7 bases map to TRBD1. The CDR3 loop reads CASSIHRGQPQHF. CDR3 DNA sequence: TGTGCCAGTAGTATCCACAGGGGTCAGCCCCAGCATTTT.